What follows are 29 T cell receptor beta chains derived from one specimen sequenced in a study of T cells in Graves' hyperthyroidism and ophthalmopathy. RNA transcripts yielded amplified TCR beta CDR3 regions. HTBI primers were used for first-round RT-PCR of the TCR CDR3. TCRdb reprocessed the multiplex PCR reads via MiXCR and lists one record per CDR3 protein. Seen here are some 560,000 distinct CDR3 sequences, approximately 14% observed once, and the top ten hold approximately 15%. Sequencing used blood. The receptor set was obtained from a woman aged 40 to 50 with Graves' hyperthyroidism.

The V gene is TRBV5-8, the J gene TRBJ1-1; no clear D gene. Germline V gene sequence: CDR1 SGHTS, CDR2 YDEGEE. The CDR3 runs to 17 residues. Trimming stripped 0 bases from V and 1 base from J, with 16 bases between. CDR3 protein: CASSLALTALRNTEAFF. The CDR3 nucleotides are TGTGCCAGCAGCTTGGCCCTTACAGCCTTAAGGAACACTGAAGCTTTCTTT. The full variable domain, rest sourced from reference TRBV5-8 and TRBJ1-1, is EAGVTQSPTHLIKTRGQQATLRCSPISGHTSVYWYQQALGLGLQFLLWYDEGEERNRGNFPPRFSGRQFPNYSSELNVNALELEDSALYLCASSLALTALRNTEAFFGQGTRLTVV.

The table lists this clonotype with many counts. V gene TRBV2 combines with J gene TRBJ2-1, with TRBD2 matching over 11 bases. The V gene end was trimmed by 3 bases and the J gene end by 8 bases; junction bases not matched to a gene: 3. This CDR3 contains 14 residues. CDR1 and CDR2 from the germline V gene are SNHLY and FYNNEI. The DNA of the CDR3 is TGTGCCAGCAGTGACCTAGCGGGAGGCCATGAGCAGTTCTTC. Its translation is CASSDLAGGHEQFF.

This clonotype was counted ten times or more. In nucleotides, the CDR3 is TGTGCCAGCTCACCACGGTCTAGCGGACGAGCAGAGACCCAGTACTTC. The encoded protein is CASSPRSSGRAETQYF. The chain couples TRBV18 to TRBJ2-5; 7 nucleotides line up with TRBD2. From germline, CDR1 is KGHSH and CDR2 LQKENI. The CDR3 sequence is 16 residues long. Germline trimming cut 1 base from V and 4 bases from J; bases unmatched to any gene: 9.

This clonotype was seen ten or more times. The junction departs from germline at one end; a sequencing error may be responsible. This chain uses TRBV7-2 with TRBJ2-5; maybe TRBD2 (6 bases). In germline, CDR1 is SGHTA, CDR2 FQGNSA. This CDR3 region has 14 residues. CDR3 DNA: TGTGCCAGCAGTTTAGGAGGGAGTGGAGAGACCCAGTACTTC. Its protein product is CASSLGGSGETQYF.

This clonotype was found a few times. The CDR3 DNA reads as TGTGCCACCAGCAGAGCCGGGACTAGCGGGAGTATTGAGCAGTTCTTC. Translated: CATSRAGTSGSIEQFF. This chain uses TRBV15 with TRBJ2-1, with TRBD2 identical over 14 bases. Germline V CDR1 and CDR2: LNHNV, YYDKDF (reference sequence). V lost 1 base, J lost 9 bases, and 5 bases stayed unmatched. The CDR3 consists of 16 residues.

Ten or more counts support this clonotype. The chain recombines TRBV18 with TRBJ2-3; D is unclear. Germline V gene lookup returns CDR1 KGHSH and CDR2 LQKENI. The CDR3 is 13 residues long. With 3 bases removed from V and 0 bases from J, the gap between germline ends came to 4 bases. The CDR3 reads CASSPSSTDTQYF. As DNA, the CDR3 is TGTGCCAGCTCACCCAGTAGCACAGATACGCAGTATTTT. Full variable domain (remainder filled in from reference TRBV18 and TRBJ2-3): NAGVMQNPRHLVRRRGQEARLRCSPMKGHSHVYWYRQLPEEGLKFMVYLQKENIIDESGMPKERFSAEFPKEGPSILRIQQVVRGDSAAYFCASSPSSTDTQYFGPGTRLTVL.

This clonotype was recorded at least ten times. The CDR3 DNA follows: TGTGCCAGCAGCTGGGACCAGGGCACCTACGAGCAGTACTTC. Amino acids: CASSWDQGTYEQYF. V is TRBV7-9 and J is TRBJ2-7; D possibly uses TRBD1 or TRBD2 (5 bases each). With 4 bases removed from V and 2 bases from J, the gap between germline ends came to 12 bases. This CDR3 is built from 14 residues. Germline CDR1 is SEHNR and CDR2 is FQNEAQ (reference sequence).

The J gene is TRBJ1-2, the V gene TRBV28, with 9 bases lining up with TRBD1. CDR3 length: 13 amino acids. Germline V gives CDR1 MDHEN, CDR2 SYDVKM. With 8 bases clipped from V and 5 bases from J, the junction kept 6 bases outside the gene matches. For the CDR3, the DNA is TGTGCCAGCTTTCCCGGGACAGGGTATGGCTACACCTTC. This gives the protein CASFPGTGYGYTF.

The chain has TRBV6-5 and TRBJ2-3, with TRBD1 matching over 7 bases. With 0 bases clipped from V and 0 bases from J, the junction kept 3 bases outside the gene matches. This CDR3 region has 16 residues. CDR1 and CDR2 (germline): MNHEY, SVGAGI. CDR3 amino acids: CASSYSGQPSTDTQYF. CDR3 bases: TGTGCCAGCAGTTACTCGGGACAGCCTAGCACAGATACGCAGTATTTT.

This clonotype has at least ten counts. The chain couples TRBV28 to TRBJ2-7, with TRBD1 matching 9 bases. Losses at the gene ends were 5 bases for V and 5 bases for J; bases not matched to a gene: 7. The CDR3 is made up of 14 amino acids. Germline V gene lookup returns CDR1 MDHEN and CDR2 SYDVKM. The CDR3 reads CASSETGGLHEQYF. The DNA for the CDR3 is TGTGCCAGCAGTGAAACAGGGGGCTTGCACGAGCAGTACTTC. The full variable domain, completed using reference TRBV28 and TRBJ2-7, is DVKVTQSSRYLVKRTGEKVFLECVQDMDHENMFWYRQDPGLGLRLIYFSYDVKMKEKGDIPEGYSVSREKKERFSLILESASTNQTSMYLCASSETGGLHEQYFGPGTRLTVT.

This clonotype was seen at least ten times. V and J are TRBV5-1 and TRBJ1-2; D unresolved. Between the trimmed V and J ends, which lost 0 bases and 3 bases, there was a span of 9 bases. CDR3 length: 14 residues. Per the germline V gene, CDR1 is SGHRS and CDR2 is YFSETQ. The CDR3 coding sequence is TGCGCCAGCAGCTTGGACAGTATTTACTATGGCTACACCTTC. Translating gives CASSLDSIYYGYTF.

This clonotype was detected only a few times. This rearrangement joins TRBV9 to TRBJ2-5; D not resolved. The ends were cut back, 3 bases at V and 7 bases at J, with 13 bases in the middle. The CDR3 has 13 residues. CDR1 is SGDLS and CDR2 is YYNGEE in the germline V gene. CDR3 DNA sequence: TGTGCCAGCAGCGCCGACTCTTGGGCGACCCAGTACTTC. Protein sequence: CASSADSWATQYF.

The table lists this clonotype with many counts. The chain has TRBV20-1 and TRBJ2-5; D is unresolved. V dropped 7 bases and J dropped 3 bases, with 12 bases sitting between them. This CDR3 has 12 residues. Germline V gene lookup returns CDR1 DFQATT and CDR2 SNEGSKA (reference sequence). CDR3 sequence reads: CSVGGVEETQYF. CDR3 sequence (DNA): TGCAGTGTTGGTGGGGTCGAAGAGACCCAGTACTTC.

Remarks on this clonotype: A much larger clone sits a single nucleotide away, making a read error possible. The V gene is TRBV20-1, the J gene TRBJ2-3; unclear D gene. Per the germline V gene, CDR1 is DFQATT and CDR2 is SNEGSKA (reference sequence). V was trimmed by 7 bases and J by 4 bases, leaving 15 bases between them. The CDR3 length is 13 residues. In nucleotides, the CDR3 is TGCAGTGAGTGCGGCCCGATGGCAGATACGCAGTATTTT. It codes for CSECGPMADTQYF.

This clonotype was detected many times. V usage is TRBV6-2 or TRBV6-3 and J usage is TRBJ1-1, with D perhaps matching TRBD1 (5 bases). Germline lookup yields CDR1 MNHEY and CDR2 SVGEGT. With 0 bases removed from V and 4 bases from J, the gap between germline ends came to 6 bases. This CDR3 contains 13 residues. CDR3 protein: CASSYSGGTEAFF. In nucleotides, the CDR3 is TGTGCCAGCAGTTACTCGGGGGGCACTGAAGCTTTCTTT.

The V and J genes are TRBV7-9 and TRBJ1-3, with 7 bases matching TRBD1. J lost 1 base, V lost 5 bases, and 8 bases had no gene match. This CDR3 region has 16 residues. CDR1 and CDR2 (germline): SEHNR, FQNEAQ (reference sequence). The CDR3 coding sequence is TGTGCCAGCAGCCAGGAAAAGGGGGCTTCTGGAAACACCATATATTTT. Protein: CASSQEKGASGNTIYF.

This clonotype has a count of ten or more. The CDR3 sequence: CASSYGQEGRTGELFF. CDR3 DNA: TGCGCCAGCAGCTACGGACAGGAGGGGCGAACCGGGGAGCTGTTTTTT. The V gene is TRBV5-1, the J gene TRBJ2-2; possibly TRBD1 for D (7 bases). The CDR3 is made up of 16 amino acids. Germline CDR1 SGHRS, CDR2 YFSETQ. Trimming shortened V by 3 bases and J by 5 bases, and 17 bases separated the two germline ends.

V gene TRBV11-2 combines with J gene TRBJ2-3; maybe TRBD2 (6 bases). This CDR3 region has 15 residues. Trimming removed 5 bases from V and 5 bases from J, with 17 bases in between. Germline CDR1 SGHAT, CDR2 FQNNGV. CDR3 DNA: TGTGCCAGCAGCGTCGATAGCGGCCTGGTAGATACGCAGTATTTT. This codes for CASSVDSGLVDTQYF.

The chain links TRBV20-1 to TRBJ2-3; D may be TRBD2 (5 bases). Germline V gene lookup returns CDR1 DFQATT and CDR2 SNEGSKA (reference sequence). Between the trimmed V and J ends, which lost 6 bases and 5 bases, there was a span of 12 bases. The CDR3 runs to 12 residues. CDR3 sequence (DNA): TGCAGTGCGCGGCCCGGAGGAGATACGCAGTATTTT. The encoded protein is CSARPGGDTQYF.

This clonotype was seen ten or more times. This sequence joins TRBV29-1 and TRBJ2-3; 12 bases fit TRBD2. With 1 base clipped from V and 3 bases from J, the junction kept 8 bases outside the gene matches. CDR3 length: 17 residues. CDR1 and CDR2 (germline): SQVTM, ANQGSEA. In DNA, the CDR3 is TGCAGCGTTGAAGTCATGACTAGCGGGGGAATTACAGATACGCAGTATTTT. Its translation is CSVEVMTSGGITDTQYF.

This clonotype has at least ten counts. This chain joins TRBV7-2 and TRBJ2-2, with 9 nucleotides matching TRBD1. Germline trimming cut 5 bases from V and 2 bases from J; bases unmatched to any gene: 12. Germline V CDR1 and CDR2: SGHTA, FQGNSA. CDR3 length equals 18 residues. The CDR3 DNA reads TGTGCCAGCAGCATGCAACTTGACAGGGGGTTCAACACCGGGGAGCTGTTTTTT. Amino acids: CASSMQLDRGFNTGELFF. Combining the CDR3 with reference TRBV7-2 and TRBJ2-2 gives the whole variable domain GAGVSQSPSNKVTEKGKDVELRCDPISGHTALYWYRQSLGQGLEFLIYFQGNSAPDKSGLPSDRFSAERTGGSVSTLTIQRTQQEDSAVYLCASSMQLDRGFNTGELFFGEGSRLTVL.

This clonotype came up a few times. This chain joins TRBV7-9 and TRBJ2-1; 7 nucleotides line up with TRBD2. V lost 5 bases and J lost 7; bases outside the gene matches: 23. CDR1 and CDR2 (germline): SEHNR, FQNEAQ (reference sequence). The CDR3 has 19 residues. CDR3 loop: CASSAEGSGGLFYGNEQFF. In nucleotides, the CDR3 is TGTGCCAGCAGCGCCGAAGGGTCGGGAGGTCTCTTCTACGGGAATGAGCAGTTCTTC.

Turning to this clonotype: Since a much larger clone is just one base distant, this may be a read error. The V gene is TRBV12-3 or TRBV12-4, the J gene TRBJ2-7, with 10 positions matching TRBD2. The CDR3 is made up of 14 amino acids. CDR3 DNA: TGTGCCAGCAGTGCCCTAGCGGGAGCCTACGTGCAGTACTTC. This gives the protein CASSALAGAYVQYF.

The chain links TRBV28 to TRBJ2-4, with a possible D match to TRBD2 (5 bases). Germline assignment: CDR1 MDHEN and CDR2 SYDVKM. The V end was cut by 7 bases, the J end by 0 bases, with 13 bases between. The CDR3 contains 15 residues. The CDR3 nucleotides read TGTGCCAGCACCCCACGGACTCTAGCCAAAAACATTCAGTACTTC. It is translated as CASTPRTLAKNIQYF.

This clonotype has a handful of counts. The rearrangement links TRBV10-3 to TRBJ1-6, with 8 bases that match TRBD1. Germline V CDR1 and CDR2: ENHRY, SYGVKD. The CDR3 spans 14 residues. With 4 bases clipped from V and 10 bases from J, the junction kept 6 bases outside the gene matches. CDR3 nucleotides: TGTGCCATCAGTGCGGAGACAGGGGAATCACCCCTCCACTTT. Encoded protein: CAISAETGESPLHF.

In its sample, this clonotype was seen many times. This rearrangement joins TRBV3-1 to TRBJ2-7; the D gene is possibly TRBD1 (5 bases). V lost 3 bases and J lost 2, with 11 bases in between. CDR1 is LGHDT and CDR2 is YNNKEL in the germline V gene (reference sequence). This CDR3 contains 14 residues. The CDR3, as DNA: TGTGCCAGCAGCCAGGAAAGGGGTGCCTACGAGCAGTACTTC. Encoded protein: CASSQERGAYEQYF.

This clonotype has just a few counts. The chain uses TRBV13 and TRBJ1-2, with D uncertain. CDR1 and CDR2 (germline): PRHDT, FYEKMQ (reference sequence). This CDR3 has 13 residues. V shed 6 bases and J shed 8 bases, with 16 bases lying between them. The CDR3 loop is CASRVAGVVGYTF. The CDR3 DNA reads TGTGCCAGCAGAGTGGCCGGGGTTGTCGGCTACACCTTC.

V and J are TRBV29-1 and TRBJ2-1, with a tentative D call TRBD2 (5 bases). CDR1 and CDR2 (germline): SQVTM, ANQGSEA. This CDR3 has 12 amino acids. V lost 4 bases, J lost 5 bases, and 9 bases lay in between. CDR3 in amino acids: CSVGRANNEQFF. In DNA, the CDR3 is TGCAGCGTTGGGCGGGCAAACAATGAGCAGTTCTTC.

The chain employs TRBV18 and TRBJ1-4, with D possibly being TRBD1 (6 bases). Trimming took off 3 bases at V and 0 bases at J, with 8 bases between the two ends. CDR3 size: 15 residues. The germline CDR1 and CDR2 sequences are KGHSH and LQKENI. CDR3: CASSPGQSTNEKLFF. CDR3 coding DNA: TGTGCCAGCTCACCTGGACAGTCAACTAATGAAAAACTGTTTTTT. The full variable domain, rest sourced from reference TRBV18 and TRBJ1-4, is NAGVMQNPRHLVRRRGQEARLRCSPMKGHSHVYWYRQLPEEGLKFMVYLQKENIIDESGMPKERFSAEFPKEGPSILRIQQVVRGDSAAYFCASSPGQSTNEKLFFGSGTQLSVL.